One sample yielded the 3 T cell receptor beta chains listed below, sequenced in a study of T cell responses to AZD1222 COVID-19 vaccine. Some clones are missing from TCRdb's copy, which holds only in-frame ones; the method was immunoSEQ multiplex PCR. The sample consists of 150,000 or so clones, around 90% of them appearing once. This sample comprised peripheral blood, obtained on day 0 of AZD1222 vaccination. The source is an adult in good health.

DNA of the CDR3: TGTGCCAGCAGTTTATCGGGCGGGAGCTCCTACAATGAGCAGTTCTTC. It codes for CASSLSGGSSYNEQFF. The rearrangement links TRBV27 to TRBJ2-1; TRBD2 matches at 7 bases. The CDR3 sequence is 16 residues long. V lost 0 bases, J lost 0 bases, and 2 bases stayed unmatched. The germline V gene has CDR1 MNHEY and CDR2 SMNVEV (reference sequence).

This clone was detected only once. The CDR3 nucleotides read TGTGCCACCGGCGGGCGGCTCACAGATACGCAGTATTTT. It encodes CATGGRLTDTQYF. This chain links TRBV3-1 (or the pseudogene TRBV3-2) with TRBJ2-3; maybe TRBD2 (5 bases). Trimming cost V 10 bases and J 2 bases, with 13 bases left between them. There are 13 residues in the CDR3. The germline CDR1 and CDR2 sequences are LGHDT and YNNKEL (reference sequence).

CDR3 amino acids: CASSRDGSYNEQFF. The DNA of the CDR3 is TGTGCCAGCAGCCGGGACGGCTCCTACAATGAGCAGTTCTTC. The chain uses TRBV7-3 and TRBJ2-1, with D perhaps TRBD1 or TRBD2 (5 bases each). Germline loops: CDR1 SGHTA, CDR2 FQGTGA. The CDR3 runs 14 residues. Trimming cost V 5 bases and J 0 bases, with 8 bases left between them.